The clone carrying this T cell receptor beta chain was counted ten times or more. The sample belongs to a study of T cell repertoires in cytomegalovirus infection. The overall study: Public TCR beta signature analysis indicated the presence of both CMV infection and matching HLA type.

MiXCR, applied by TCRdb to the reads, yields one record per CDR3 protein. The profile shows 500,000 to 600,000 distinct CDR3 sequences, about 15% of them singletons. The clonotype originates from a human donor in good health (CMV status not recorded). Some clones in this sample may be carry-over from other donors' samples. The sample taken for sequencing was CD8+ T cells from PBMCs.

The CDR3 DNA follows: TGTGCCAGCAGCCCGATGACAAATGAGCAGTTCTTC. This gives the protein CASSPMTNEQFF. The V and J genes are TRBV5-4 and TRBJ2-1; no clear D gene. Trimming left V 4 bases short and J 7 bases short, with 9 bases between. This CDR3 contains 12 residues. Germline CDR1 is SGHNT and CDR2 is YYREEE (reference sequence).